This passage covers 23 T cell receptor beta chains from one sample sequenced in a study of a mutant IDH1 vaccine in newly diagnosed glioma. Time point defined: week 5, during vaccination. Mutant IDH1 20-mer peptide, at 300 ug, made up each vaccine dose, with topical imiquimod. Which antigens these TCRs recognize remains unknown. TCRdb keeps only in-frame clones here, not all; method: immunoSEQ multiplex PCR. The sample lists some 37,000 clones; about 80% were seen once. Source: PBMCs, taken from a glioma patient whose treatment included an IDH1 peptide vaccine. All receptors come from a man aged 40-55 years with glioma.

This rearrangement joins TRBV5-1 to TRBJ2-7; D is possibly TRBD1 or TRBD2 (5 bases each). The length of the CDR3 is 15 residues. The germline V and J ends were trimmed by 4 bases and 6 bases, with 20 bases remaining between them. Germline CDR1 reads SGHRS; CDR2 reads YFSETQ. The CDR3 DNA reads as TGCGCCAGCAGCCAATCCGGGACCGTGGTCTCCGAGCAGTACTTC. Translating gives CASSQSGTVVSEQYF.

This sequence joins TRBV19 and TRBJ1-5, with 7 nucleotides matching TRBD1. CDR3 length: 16 amino acids. Germline CDR1 and CDR2: LNHDA and SQIVND (reference sequence). J lost 5 bases, V lost 4 bases, and 11 bases had no gene match. The CDR3 DNA sequence: TGTGCCAGTAGTACCCGGACAGGTACCACTTATCAGCCCCAGCATTTT. It translates to CASSTRTGTTYQPQHF.

This sequence joins TRBV6-6 and TRBJ1-4, with TRBD1 matching over 10 bases. The CDR3 length is 14 residues. Germline assignment: CDR1 MNHNY and CDR2 SVGAGI (reference sequence). J was trimmed by 7 bases and V by 6 bases; bases with no gene match: 5. CDR3 in DNA: TGTGCCAGCAGGCCAAGGGACAGGGGTGAAAAACTGTTTTTT. It yields the protein CASRPRDRGEKLFF.

The chain employs TRBV5-5 and TRBJ1-1, with 8 bases fitting TRBD1. This CDR3 is 16 amino acids long. Per germline, CDR1 SGHKS and CDR2 YYEKEE (reference sequence). With 1 base clipped from V and 0 bases from J, the junction kept 5 bases outside the gene matches. The CDR3 spells CASSLRAGGLNTEAFF. The CDR3 nucleotides are TGTGCCAGCAGCTTGAGGGCAGGGGGCTTGAACACTGAAGCTTTCTTT.

This chain connects TRBV30 to TRBJ1-4; D possibly corresponds to TRBD1 (5 bases). V lost 8 bases to trimming and J lost 3 bases, with 22 bases between them. This CDR3 comprises 16 residues. Germline V gene data show CDR1 as GTSNPN and CDR2 as SVGIG (reference sequence). CDR3 sequence (DNA): TGTGCCGCGCGGAGGGTTGGGGGAACAGCTAATGAAAAACTGTTTTTT. Protein sequence: CAARRVGGTANEKLFF.

This clone was recorded a few times. The chain joins TRBV20-1 to TRBJ1-1; TRBD1 might be the D (5 bases). This CDR3 is 10 amino acids long. Germline V gene lookup returns CDR1 DFQATT and CDR2 SNEGSKA (reference sequence). CDR3 amino acids: CRWGEMEAFF. CDR3 DNA: TGCAGGTGGGGGGAAATGGAAGCTTTCTTT.

CDR3 bases: TGTGCCAGCAGCCAAGTTCGAAGTAGCGGGGCCTGGGGGCAGTTCTTC. This encodes CASSQVRSSGAWGQFF. The chain has TRBV14 and TRBJ2-1; 8 bases map to TRBD2. This CDR3 comprises 16 residues. Germline lookup yields CDR1 SGHDN and CDR2 FVKESK. With V trimmed by 1 base and J by 12 bases, 14 bases remained unmatched.

This chain joins TRBV6-1 and TRBJ1-2; tentative D call: TRBD1 (6 bases). Germline assignment: CDR1 MNHNS and CDR2 SASEGT. This CDR3 is built from 14 residues. The V end was cut by 11 bases, the J end by 3 bases, with 19 bases between. The CDR3 coding sequence is TGTGCCTCGGAAAGGGGACAAGGGGACTATGGCTACACCTTC. Protein product: CASERGQGDYGYTF.

The CDR3 sequence: CASSLAVRGVDYGYTF. The CDR3 region has the DNA TGTGCCAGCAGCTTGGCCGTCAGGGGGGTGGACTATGGCTACACCTTC. The rearrangement joins TRBV5-6 to TRBJ1-2; 7 nucleotides match TRBD1. The CDR3 sequence is 16 residues long. Germline values: CDR1 SGHDT, CDR2 YYEEEE. V lost 0 bases and J lost 3; bases outside the gene matches: 8.

This chain links TRBV5-1 with TRBJ1-3, with D possibly TRBD1 on 5 matching bases. In germline, CDR1 is SGHRS, CDR2 YFSETQ. CDR3 size: 16 residues. Trimming removed 4 bases from V and 3 bases from J, with 17 bases in between. This chain's CDR3 is CASSATSGRGGNTIYF. The CDR3 DNA reads TGCGCCAGCAGCGCCACTTCAGGGCGCGGTGGAAACACCATATATTTT.

This clone was counted only a few times. The chain is built from TRBV30 and TRBJ1-1, with no clear D. The V gene's germline CDR1 is GTSNPN and CDR2 SVGIG (reference sequence). The CDR3 spans 14 residues. The V end lost 4 bases, the J end lost 1 base, and 13 bases lay between the germline ends. CDR3 in DNA: TGTGCCTGGAACGCCGGGCTGCCGAACACTGAAGCTTTCTTT. Amino acids: CAWNAGLPNTEAFF.

The chain uses TRBV5-1 and TRBJ1-2; D uncertain. V was cut by 0 bases and J by 2 bases, with 5 bases left in between. The CDR3 has 13 residues. In germline, CDR1 is SGHRS, CDR2 YFSETQ. CDR3 sequence: CASSLAYNYGYTF. CDR3 coding DNA: TGCGCCAGCAGCTTGGCCTACAACTATGGCTACACCTTC.

The chain uses TRBV10-1 and TRBJ2-5; weak D call: TRBD1 (5 bases). The CDR3 is 15 residues long. The germline gives CDR1 WNHNN, CDR2 SYGVQD (reference sequence). Trimming removed 2 bases from V and 3 bases from J, with 13 bases in between. CDR3 in DNA: TGCGCCAGCAGTGAGGCGGTAGGGGTTGAAGAGACCCAGTACTTC. This sequence encodes CASSEAVGVEETQYF.

There are a few counts of this clone. In DNA form, the CDR3 reads TGTGCCAGCAGCCTGTACATGGGACAGGGCGAGGGGACAGATACGCAGTATTTT. This translates into CASSLYMGQGEGTDTQYF. The chain carries TRBV5-8 and TRBJ2-3; 9 bases agree with TRBD1. The V gene's germline CDR1 is SGHTS and CDR2 YDEGEE. The CDR3 is 18 amino acids. With V trimmed by 4 bases and J by 3 bases, 15 bases remained unmatched.

The chain employs TRBV4-1 and TRBJ1-4, with D tentatively TRBD1 (5 bases). Trimming removed 0 bases from V and 0 bases from J, with 8 bases in between. The CDR3 sequence is 16 residues long. Germline loops: CDR1 MGHRA, CDR2 YSYEKL. The CDR3 DNA reads as TGCGCCAGCAGCCAAGACCAGGGTACAACTAATGAAAAACTGTTTTTT. It yields the protein CASSQDQGTTNEKLFF.

The CDR3: CASSLDRYYEQYF. CDR3 coding DNA: TGCGCCAGCAGCTTAGACAGGTACTACGAGCAGTACTTC. V and J are TRBV5-1 and TRBJ2-7; D is perhaps TRBD1 (6 bases). This CDR3 has 13 amino acids. The germline V and J ends were trimmed by 2 bases and 3 bases, with 9 bases remaining between them. The V gene's germline CDR1 is SGHRS and CDR2 YFSETQ.

This clone was seen more than once but under ten times. The chain employs TRBV21-1 and TRBJ2-7; the tabulated D call, TRBD1, remains unverified against the DNA. TRBV21-1 is a pseudogene segment. The length of the CDR3 is 18 residues. The CDR3 sequence is CASSKGGTGGLSSYEQYF. CDR3 coding DNA: TGTGCCAGCAGCAAAGGAGGCACAGGGGGACTTAGCTCCTACGAGCAGTACTTC.

This clone appeared once. This rearrangement joins TRBV6-5 to TRBJ1-1; D perhaps matches TRBD1 (5 bases). Per germline, CDR1 MNHEY and CDR2 SVGAGI. Trimming stripped 3 bases from V and 5 bases from J, with 13 bases between. The CDR3 sequence is 14 residues long. The CDR3 nucleotides are TGTGCCAGCAGTTATTCCCAGGGAAGAACTGAAGCTTTCTTT. Encoded protein: CASSYSQGRTEAFF.

This chain uses TRBV30 with TRBJ2-2; the match to TRBD1 covers 10 bases. J was trimmed by 7 bases and V by 3 bases; bases with no gene match: 5. The CDR3 extends over 14 amino acids. Germline V lookup: CDR1 GTSNPN, CDR2 SVGIG (reference sequence). For the CDR3, the DNA is TGTGCCTGGAGGGGGACAGGGGTGGGCGGGGAGCTGTTTTTT. This translates into CAWRGTGVGGELFF.

This clone was recorded a few times. CDR3 DNA sequence: TGTGCCACCAGCAGAGATGGCAGTAGCTCACCCCTCCACTTT. It translates to CATSRDGSSSPLHF. The chain employs TRBV15 and TRBJ1-6; D uncertain. This CDR3 is 14 amino acids long. Germline lookup yields CDR1 LNHNV and CDR2 YYDKDF (reference sequence). Trimming cost V 0 bases and J 10 bases, with 10 bases left between them.

This clone was observed a single time. The rearrangement uses TRBV2 and TRBJ1-6, with D maybe TRBD1 (6 bases). Trimming shortened V by 4 bases and J by 6 bases, and 13 bases separated the two germline ends. The CDR3 runs to 15 residues. Germline V CDR1 and CDR2: SNHLY, FYNNEI. The CDR3 DNA follows: TGTGCCAGCAGTGGGGGCCCAGGGGCTAATTCACCCCTCCACTTT. As protein: CASSGGPGANSPLHF.

The J gene is TRBJ2-1, the V gene TRBV6-6, with D perhaps assigned TRBD1 or TRBD2 (5 bases each). The V gene's germline CDR1 is MNHNY and CDR2 SVGAGI (reference sequence). V was shortened by 2 bases and J by 6 bases, with 11 bases between the two germline ends. The CDR3 is made up of 14 amino acids. In DNA, the CDR3 is TGTGCCAGCAGTTACGGGACGAACCGCAATGAGCAGTTCTTC. Encoded protein: CASSYGTNRNEQFF.

The chain couples TRBV7-9 to TRBJ1-2; maybe TRBD1 (5 bases). Trimming pared 2 bases from V and 8 bases from J, leaving 18 bases between. CDR1 is SEHNR and CDR2 is FQNEAQ in the germline V gene (reference sequence). This CDR3 spans 15 amino acids. The CDR3, as DNA: TGTGCCAGCAGCTTATCCGGTCTACGGGGACGGGGCTACACCTTC. Residues: CASSLSGLRGRGYTF.